The entry below gives a single T cell receptor (beta chain) sequence along with its context. As yet, its antigen is unknown. Healthy bone marrow donors made up the donor group. The CDR3 is made up of 15 amino acids. CDR1 is MDHEN, CDR2 SYDVKM, per germline. V shed 3 bases and J shed 2 bases, with 14 bases lying between them. The sample comes from a study of cytomegalovirus exposure and HLA in healthy donors. Overall study results and limits: A few chains linked to CMV were shown in vitro to be specific for CMV antigens. According to reports, the classifier identified cytomegalovirus status with high specificity and sensitivity. V- and J-gene trimming in TCR beta was tied to a missense DCLRE1C variant by an analysis performed later.

With 60 Vbeta and 13 Jbeta primers, the PCR was carried out. Some clones are missing from TCRdb's copy, which holds only in-frame ones; the method was immunoSEQ multiplex PCR. The sample carries around 150,000 clones, 65% to 80% recorded once. The sample consisted of PBMCs. The clonotype was recovered from a man aged 40-49 years in good health and CMV-seronegative. The chain employs TRBV28 and TRBJ2-7; tentative D call: TRBD2 (5 bases). Here the CDR3 reads CASSFLLGRPYEQYF. In DNA form, the CDR3 reads TGTGCCAGCAGTTTTTTATTAGGGAGACCCTACGAGCAGTACTTC.